This T cell receptor beta chain was identified in a study of T cell responses to AZD1222 COVID-19 vaccine. Study outcomes and limitations: In all cases, repertoires were sampled only after the peak T cell response. Elevations in Spike-specific TCR breadth and depth followed administration of two AZD1222 doses.

Note on this clone: Antigen unknown.

TCRdb keeps only in-frame clones here, not all; method: immunoSEQ multiplex PCR. The sample records 150,000 to 180,000 clones, approximately 90% being singletons. Germline lookup yields CDR1 SGHVS and CDR2 FNYEAQ. The CDR3 length is 16 residues. Trimming at V came to 5 bases and at J to 0 bases, leaving 2 bases not matched to a gene. The rearrangement joins TRBV7-6 to TRBJ2-2, with 11 bases aligning to TRBD1. The sample here was peripheral blood, taken 28 days after the second AZD1222 dose. This receptor was taken from an adult who received the AZD1222 COVID-19 vaccine. CDR3 amino acids: CASSMGQGANTGELFF. The CDR3 coding sequence is TGTGCCAGCAGCATGGGACAGGGGGCGAACACCGGGGAGCTGTTTTTT.